The clone carrying this TCR beta chain was detected only a few times. Antigen: not known. The data were taken from a study of beta chain features in type 1 diabetes. Study-level background: The samples had 100 million to 140 million sorted cells examined in all.

Isolated RNA was reverse transcribed in full, so expressed TCRB transcripts were sequenced. The study sequenced naive, central memory and regulatory T cell samples to an average of about 3.5 million reads. Data came from immunoSEQ multiplex PCR; TCRdb stores just in-frame clones and leaves some out. The profile covers 900,000 or so clones, with about 17% appearing a single time and 0.023% taken by the ten largest. Study findings and constraints: Diminished insertions and augmented deletions at VDJ junctions characterized type 1 diabetes patients.

Source material: naive CD4+ T cells from blood. The receptor's source is a woman younger than 35 in good health.

Here the CDR3 reads CASRPSTSNNEQFF. Here the CDR3 DNA reads TGTGCCAGCAGACCCTCCACCTCTAACAATGAGCAGTTCTTC. The J gene is TRBJ2-1, the V gene TRBV5-4, with no clear D. CDR1 is SGHNT and CDR2 is YYREEE in the germline V gene (reference sequence). The CDR3 spans 14 residues. V dropped 5 bases and J dropped 5 bases, with 14 bases sitting between them.